This TCR beta chain was documented in a study of blood T cell repertoires in COVID-19. Overall study context: Specimens from acute and convalescent COVID-19 originated in the United States, Italy and Spain. PBMCs, B-cell-depleted T cells, or T cells provided the cDNA or gDNA that made up the material.

Assay: immunoSEQ multiplex PCR; the TCRdb copy retains only in-frame clones and omits some. The sample holds a few hundred thousand clones, roughly 89% seen once. Enrolled through a virtual design, the participants were between roughly 18 and 90 years of age and came from under 30 US areas. Assignments of participants to cohorts depended upon their own reported clinical history. The V end was cut by 4 bases, the J end by 9 bases, with 16 bases between. Germline lookup yields CDR1 MNHEY and CDR2 SVGEGT. The CDR3 totals 14 residues. The chain has TRBV6-2 or TRBV6-3 and TRBJ1-5; D gene unclear. The receptor was isolated from a man aged 25 to 45 who had been exposed to COVID-19. Sequencing was performed on PBMCs or T cells enriched from blood (not recorded which). The CDR3 nucleotides read TGTGCCAGCAGTTTAAGCGGAGGAATCAGGCCCCAGCATTTT. Translated: CASSLSGGIRPQHF.